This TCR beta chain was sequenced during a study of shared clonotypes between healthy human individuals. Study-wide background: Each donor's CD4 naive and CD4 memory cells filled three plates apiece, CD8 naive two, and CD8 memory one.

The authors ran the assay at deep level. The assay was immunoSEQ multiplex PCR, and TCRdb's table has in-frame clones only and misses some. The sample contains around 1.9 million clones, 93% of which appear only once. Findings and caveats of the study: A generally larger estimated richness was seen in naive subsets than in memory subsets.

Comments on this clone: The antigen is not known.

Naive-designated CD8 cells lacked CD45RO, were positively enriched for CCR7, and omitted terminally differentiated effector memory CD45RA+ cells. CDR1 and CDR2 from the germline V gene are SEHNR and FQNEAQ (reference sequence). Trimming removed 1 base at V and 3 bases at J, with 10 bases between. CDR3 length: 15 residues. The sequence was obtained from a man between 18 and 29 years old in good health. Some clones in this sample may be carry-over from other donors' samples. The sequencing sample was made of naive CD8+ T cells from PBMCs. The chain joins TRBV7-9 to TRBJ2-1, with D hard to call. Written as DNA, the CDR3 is TGTGCCAGCAGCTTAGGGCCAGTAGGCTACAATGAGCAGTTCTTC. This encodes CASSLGPVGYNEQFF.